The 6 T cell receptor beta chains given below trace back to one sample, sequenced in a study of molecular identifiers for immune sequencing clone quantification. TCRdb re-called the PCR reads with MiXCR, one entry per CDR3 protein. The sample lists some 88,000 distinct CDR3 sequences; around 23% were seen once. The sample was naive CD8+ T cells from blood, with Jurkat cell RNA spiked in. Described subset: FACS-sorted CD8+CD4-CCR7+CD45RA+ naive T cells. These receptor sequences come from a human donor in good health. Some libraries in this study had Jurkat cell RNA spiked in.

A few counts support this clonotype. One base away lies a much larger clone, so this may be a sequencing read error. The chain carries TRBV12-3 or TRBV12-4 and TRBJ2-7; D might be TRBD1 or TRBD2, each matching 5 bases. The CDR3 spans 14 residues. The CDR3 sequence is CASSPGPGSYVQYF. CDR3 DNA: TGTGCCAGCAGTCCAGGGCCGGGGAGTTACGTGCAGTACTTC.

The sample holds many counts of this clonotype. In DNA form, the CDR3 reads TGTGCCAGCAGTTACGATGGGGGAAGCGAGCAGTACTTC. Translated: CASSYDGGSEQYF. The chain employs TRBV6-5 and TRBJ2-7, with D possibly called TRBD1 or TRBD2 (5 bases each). The V gene's germline CDR1 is MNHEY and CDR2 SVGAGI. The CDR3 has 13 residues. V dropped 2 bases and J dropped 6 bases, with 11 bases sitting between them.

The V and J genes are TRBV6-5 and TRBJ1-5, with D possibly TRBD1 on 5 matching bases. The CDR3 has 15 amino acids. Trimming removed 6 bases at V and 2 bases at J, with 14 bases between. CDR1 is MNHEY, CDR2 SVGAGI, per germline. The CDR3: CASSLYRDGNQPQHF. CDR3 in DNA: TGTGCCAGCAGCCTCTACCGGGACGGCAATCAGCCCCAGCATTTT.

This clonotype has more than one count but fewer than ten. The rearrangement links TRBV4-3 to TRBJ2-7; D possibly matches TRBD1 or TRBD2 (5 bases each). CDR3 size: 16 residues. In germline, CDR1 is LGHNA, CDR2 YSLEER. V was shortened by 0 bases and J by 2 bases, with 14 bases between the two germline ends. The CDR3 protein is CASSQDRDQTTYEQYF. The CDR3 DNA follows: TGCGCCAGCAGCCAAGACCGGGACCAGACCACCTACGAGCAGTACTTC.

The J gene is TRBJ2-1, the V gene TRBV7-9; TRBD1 matches 7 bases. The germline gives CDR1 SEHNR, CDR2 FQNEAQ (reference sequence). The CDR3 is made up of 16 amino acids. V lost 8 bases to trimming and J lost 0 bases; unmatched junction nucleotides: 10. CDR3 bases: TGTGCCAGCCGAGGGGACAGCATTAGCTCCTACAATGAGCAGTTCTTC. Its translation is CASRGDSISSYNEQFF.

This clonotype has more than one count but fewer than ten. J is TRBJ2-1 and V is TRBV29-1; D perhaps matches TRBD2 (6 bases). V gave up 4 bases and J gave up 0 bases, with 7 bases separating them. The germline CDR1 and CDR2 sequences are SQVTM and ANQGSEA. This CDR3 contains 13 residues. CDR3 bases: TGCAGCGTTGGCGGGGTCTCCTACAATGAGCAGTTCTTC. It yields the protein CSVGGVSYNEQFF.